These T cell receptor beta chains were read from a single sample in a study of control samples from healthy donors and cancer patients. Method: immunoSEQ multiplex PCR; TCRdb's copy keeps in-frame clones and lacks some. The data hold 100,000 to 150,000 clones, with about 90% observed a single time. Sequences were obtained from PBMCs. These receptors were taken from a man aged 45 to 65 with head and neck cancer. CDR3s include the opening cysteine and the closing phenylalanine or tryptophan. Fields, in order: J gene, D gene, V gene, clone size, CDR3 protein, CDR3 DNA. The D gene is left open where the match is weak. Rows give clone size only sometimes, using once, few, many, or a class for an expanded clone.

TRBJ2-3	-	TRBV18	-	CASSTLQGADTQYF	TGTGCCAGCTCAACCCTACAGGGAGCAGATACGCAGTATTTT
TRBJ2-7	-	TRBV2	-	CASSESRLGYEQYF	TGTGCCAGCAGTGAATCCCGGCTAGGCTACGAGCAGTACTTC
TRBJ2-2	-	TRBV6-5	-	CASILRAGETGELFF	TGTGCCAGCATCCTCAGAGCGGGTGAGACCGGGGAGCTGTTTTTT
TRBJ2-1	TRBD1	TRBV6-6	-	CASTEGQGANNEQFF	TGTGCCAGCACCGAGGGTCAGGGGGCAAACAATGAGCAGTTCTTC
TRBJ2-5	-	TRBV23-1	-	CASSQRVSTTFRQETQYF	TGCGCCAGCAGTCAAAGGGTGTCGACCACTTTCAGGCAAGAGACCCAGTACTTC
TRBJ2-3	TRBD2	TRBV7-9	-	CASSVSGTTDTQYF	TGTGCCAGCAGCGTTAGCGGGACCACAGATACGCAGTATTTT
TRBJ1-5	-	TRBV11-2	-	CASSPFPDGSNQPQHF	TGTGCCAGCAGCCCATTCCCCGACGGTAGCAATCAGCCCCAGCATTTT
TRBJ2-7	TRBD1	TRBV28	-	CASIPGTGAYEQYF	TGTGCCAGCATTCCTGGGACAGGGGCCTACGAGCAGTACTTC
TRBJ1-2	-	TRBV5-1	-	CASSLTGIYGYTF	TGCGCCAGCAGCTTAACAGGCATCTATGGCTACACCTTC
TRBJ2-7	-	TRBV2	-	CASTGSGDEQYF	TGTGCCAGTACAGGGTCGGGTGACGAGCAGTACTTC
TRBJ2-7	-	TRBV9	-	CASSSSAGNEQYF	TGTGCCAGCAGCTCTTCGGCGGGGAACGAGCAGTACTTC
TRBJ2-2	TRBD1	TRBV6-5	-	CASSSTGTGELFF	TGTGCCAGCAGTTCGACAGGGACCGGGGAGCTGTTTTTT
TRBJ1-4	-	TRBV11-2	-	CASSLVSYEKLFF	TGTGCCAGCAGCTTAGTATCTTATGAAAAACTGTTTTTT
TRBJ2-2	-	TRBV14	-	CASTNRMGGELFF	TGTGCCAGCACCAATCGGATGGGCGGGGAGCTGTTTTTT
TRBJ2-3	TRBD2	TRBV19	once	CASSRGTSGGRGGDTQYF	TGTGCCAGTAGTAGAGGGACTAGCGGGGGACGCGGGGGGGATACGCAGTATTTT
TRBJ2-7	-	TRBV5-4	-	CASSLEGASEQYF	TGTGCCAGCAGCTTGGAGGGCGCTAGCGAGCAGTACTTC
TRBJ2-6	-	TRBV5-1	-	CASSLGHGSGANVLTF	TGCGCCAGCAGCTTGGGACATGGCTCTGGGGCCAACGTCCTGACTTTC
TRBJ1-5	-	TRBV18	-	CASSPTEIGNQPQHF	TGTGCCAGCTCACCAACCGAGATCGGGAATCAGCCCCAGCATTTT
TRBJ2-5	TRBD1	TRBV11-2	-	CASRKGTGTEETQYF	TGTGCCAGCAGGAAAGGGACAGGGACTGAAGAGACCCAGTACTTC
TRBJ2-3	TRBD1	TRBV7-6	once	CASSLGTGVTDTQYF	TGTGCCAGCAGCTTAGGGACAGGGGTCACAGATACGCAGTATTTT
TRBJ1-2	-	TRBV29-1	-	CSVQDSYGYTF	TGCAGCGTCCAAGACAGCTATGGCTACACCTTC
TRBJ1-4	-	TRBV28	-	CASRGPGRDEKLFF	TGTGCCAGCAGAGGCCCCGGACGAGACGAAAAACTGTTTTTT
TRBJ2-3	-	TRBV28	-	CASRGGTSTDTQYF	TGTGCCAGCAGAGGCGGGACTAGCACAGATACGCAGTATTTT
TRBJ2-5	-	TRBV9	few	CASSRQSIQETQYF	TGTGCCAGCAGCCGTCAGAGTATCCAAGAGACCCAGTACTTC
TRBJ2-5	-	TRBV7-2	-	CASSFGPTETQYF	TGTGCCAGCAGCTTCGGTCCGACGGAGACCCAGTACTTC
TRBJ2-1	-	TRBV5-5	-	CASSLAPGKGNEQFF	TGTGCCAGCAGCTTGGCCCCAGGGAAAGGCAATGAGCAGTTCTTC
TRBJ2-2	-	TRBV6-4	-	CASRTENTGELFF	TGTGCCAGCAGGACAGAGAACACCGGGGAGCTGTTTTTT
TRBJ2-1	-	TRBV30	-	CAWSVGDPSAEQFF	TGTGCCTGGAGTGTGGGTGATCCGTCGGCTGAGCAGTTCTTC
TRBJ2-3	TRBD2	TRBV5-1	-	CASSPGLAGGTDTQYF	TGCGCCAGCAGCCCGGGACTAGCGGGGGGCACAGATACGCAGTATTTT
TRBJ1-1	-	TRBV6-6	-	CASSYSQNTEAFF	TGTGCCAGCAGTTACTCACAGAACACTGAAGCTTTCTTT
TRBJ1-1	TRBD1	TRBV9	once	CASSGPTGGFTEAFF	TGTGCCAGCAGCGGACCGACAGGGGGTTTCACTGAAGCTTTCTTT
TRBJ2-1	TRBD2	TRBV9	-	CASSSGLVINEQFF	TGTGCCAGCAGTTCGGGACTAGTCATCAATGAGCAGTTCTTC
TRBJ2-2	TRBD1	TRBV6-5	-	CASSPGTANTGELFF	TGTGCCAGCTCCCCCGGGACAGCGAACACCGGGGAGCTGTTTTTT
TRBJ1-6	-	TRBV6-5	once	CASRFPGDREAPLHF	TGTGCCAGCAGATTTCCAGGGGACCGTGAGGCACCCCTCCACTTT
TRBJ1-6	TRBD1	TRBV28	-	CASSLAAGGPQRNSPLHF	TGTGCCAGCAGTTTAGCGGCAGGGGGCCCTCAAAGGAATTCACCCCTCCACTTT